Below, 14 T cell receptor beta chains from the same sample are listed, as sequenced in a study of molecular identifiers for immune sequencing clone quantification. MiXCR, run by TCRdb on the PCR reads, gives a single entry per CDR3 protein. The sample has over 600,000 distinct CDR3 sequences, about 20% seen once; the top ten hold roughly 0.85%. The source material was naive CD8+ T cells from blood, with Jurkat cell RNA spiked in. Stated subset: FACS-sorted CD8+CD4-CCR7+CD45RA+ naive T cells. The receptors derive from a human donor in good health. Some libraries in this study had Jurkat cell RNA spiked in.

There are many counts of this clonotype. V and J are TRBV20-1 and TRBJ2-3; 10 bases are a match to TRBD1. Per the germline V gene, CDR1 is DFQATT and CDR2 is SNEGSKA (reference sequence). This CDR3 has 16 amino acids. Trimming took 3 bases from V and 8 from J; bases not matched to a gene: 14. The CDR3 DNA reads TGCAGTGCTAGGCACCCTCTGGACAGGGGGTTTGGTACGCAGTATTTT. Amino acids: CSARHPLDRGFGTQYF.

This clonotype was counted ten times or more. The gene calls are TRBV7-9 and TRBJ2-2; tentatively, D is TRBD2 (5 bases). With 6 bases removed from V and 6 bases from J, the gap between germline ends came to 8 bases. The V gene's germline CDR1 is SEHNR and CDR2 FQNEAQ (reference sequence). The CDR3 has 12 residues. Here the CDR3 reads CASSLEAGELFF. CDR3 sequence (DNA): TGTGCCAGCAGTTTGGAGGCCGGGGAGCTGTTTTTT.

The V gene is TRBV6-2 or TRBV6-3, the J gene TRBJ2-7; 9 bases agree with TRBD1. Germline lookup yields CDR1 MNHEY and CDR2 SVGEGT. The CDR3 extends over 16 amino acids. With V trimmed by 0 bases and J by 0 bases, 3 bases remained unmatched. The CDR3 coding sequence is TGTGCCAGCAGTTACTCCCGGGACAGGGCCTCCTACGAGCAGTACTTC. It codes for CASSYSRDRASYEQYF.

With regard to this clonotype: This may come from a read error, since a much larger clone is one base off. The chain links TRBV28 to TRBJ2-3, with D unresolved. The V gene lost 4 bases and the J gene lost 6 bases, with 14 bases spanning the gap. The CDR3 sequence is 14 residues long. CDR1 MDHEN and CDR2 SYDVKM come from the germline V gene. CDR3 nucleotides: TGTGCCAGCAGTTCTCGATTGAACGTGGATACGCAGTATTTT. This translates into CASSSRLNVDTQYF. Using reference TRBV28 and TRBJ2-3 for the parts outside the CDR3, the full variable domain is DVKVTQSSRYLVKRTGEKVFLECVQDMDHENMFWYRQDPGLGLRLIYFSYDVKMKEKGDIPEGYSVSREKKERFSLILESASTNQTSMYLCASSSRLNVDTQYFGPGTRLTVL.

This clonotype was seen ten or more times. The chain combines TRBV6-5 with TRBJ2-1, with TRBD2 identical over 12 bases. The trim removed 6 bases at V and 10 bases at J, leaving 13 bases unmatched. This CDR3 spans 16 amino acids. CDR1 is MNHEY, CDR2 SVGAGI, per germline. The CDR3 DNA is TGTGCCAGCAGGTTGCTAGCGGGAGGGCCGGCACGGGAGCAGTTCTTC. Translating gives CASRLLAGGPAREQFF.

The table lists this clonotype with many counts. This rearrangement joins TRBV7-9 to TRBJ1-2; D unclear. CDR3 length equals 8 residues. Per the germline V gene, CDR1 is SEHNR and CDR2 is FQNEAQ (reference sequence). The ends were cut back, 10 bases at V and 6 bases at J, with 3 bases in the middle. This CDR3 is CATNGYTF. CDR3 DNA sequence: TGTGCCACCAATGGCTACACCTTC.

The sample holds many counts of this clonotype. The chain combines TRBV24-1 with TRBJ2-1; possible D gene TRBD1, 6 bases. The CDR3 extends over 15 amino acids. Trimming stripped 0 bases from V and 5 bases from J, with 10 bases between. Per the germline V gene, CDR1 is KGHDR and CDR2 is SFDVKD. CDR3 region: CATSDLRTANNEQFF. The CDR3 DNA follows: TGTGCCACCAGTGATTTGCGGACAGCGAACAATGAGCAGTTCTTC.

In its sample, this clonotype was seen many times. The genes are TRBV7-9 and TRBJ2-1, with D possibly being TRBD2 (7 bases). Trimming took 7 bases from V and 9 from J, leaving 19 bases between them. The CDR3 runs to 14 residues. CDR1 is SEHNR, CDR2 FQNEAQ, per germline (reference sequence). Here the CDR3 reads CASNGEGGYGEQFF. DNA for the CDR3: TGTGCCAGCAACGGAGAGGGGGGGTACGGTGAGCAGTTCTTC.

The chain carries TRBV7-9 and TRBJ2-1, with D uncertain. CDR1 is SEHNR, CDR2 FQNEAQ, per germline (reference sequence). The CDR3 contains 14 residues. V lost 0 bases and J lost 9, with 12 bases in between. The CDR3 sequence: CASSLALTASEQFF. The DNA for the CDR3 is TGTGCCAGCAGCTTAGCGCTGACGGCGTCTGAGCAGTTCTTC.

This clonotype was recorded a few times. The V and J genes are TRBV7-9 and TRBJ2-7; D is possibly TRBD1 (5 bases). With 7 bases removed from V and 1 base from J, the gap between germline ends came to 17 bases. Germline V gene sequence: CDR1 SEHNR, CDR2 FQNEAQ (reference sequence). This CDR3 region has 15 residues. The CDR3, as DNA: TGTGCCAGCACCCGAATGGACACGTTATCCTACGAGCAGTACTTC. Its translation: CASTRMDTLSYEQYF.

This clonotype came up many times. The V and J genes are TRBV27 and TRBJ2-3; D remains unclear. The V end was cut by 6 bases, the J end by 6 bases, with 10 bases between. CDR1 and CDR2 (germline): MNHEY, SMNVEV (reference sequence). The CDR3 consists of 12 residues. CDR3 loop: CASSFPADTQYF. CDR3 bases: TGTGCCAGCAGCTTCCCGGCTGATACGCAGTATTTT.

This clonotype was seen a few times. The V gene is TRBV6-6, the J gene TRBJ2-3; D gene ambiguous. Trimming shortened V by 1 base and J by 2 bases, and 13 bases separated the two germline ends. The CDR3 contains 16 residues. Germline V lookup: CDR1 MNHNY, CDR2 SVGAGI (reference sequence). The CDR3 DNA sequence: TGTGCCAGCAGTTACTATCTGGAATACTCCACAGATACGCAGTATTTT. Protein: CASSYYLEYSTDTQYF.

The sample holds a few counts of this clonotype. The chain links TRBV12-3 or TRBV12-4 to TRBJ2-1; 7 bases map to TRBD1. J was trimmed by 6 bases and V by 6 bases; bases with no gene match: 11. The CDR3 spans 15 residues. The CDR3 bases are TGTGCCAGCAGGACAAACAGGGGATTAGTCAATGAGCAGTTCTTC. Encoded protein: CASRTNRGLVNEQFF.

This clonotype was picked up many times. V gene TRBV24-1 combines with J gene TRBJ2-2; 12 bases match TRBD2. The CDR3 spans 17 residues. The V gene end was trimmed by 3 bases and the J gene end by 2 bases; junction bases not matched to a gene: 3. Per the germline V gene, CDR1 is KGHDR and CDR2 is SFDVKD. For the CDR3, the DNA is TGTGCCACCAGTGATGATGGACTAGCGGGAAACACCGGGGAGCTGTTTTTT. Its protein is CATSDDGLAGNTGELFF.